What follows are 8 T cell receptor beta chains derived from one specimen sequenced in a study of response to subunit inactivated influenza vaccine. TCRdb reprocessed the RT-PCR reads via MiXCR and lists one record per CDR3 protein. The data contain 500,000 to 700,000 distinct CDR3 sequences, 20% to 25% of them singletons. Another study also made use of these data, one on T cells expressing NK-cell markers. That report notes: TCR beta libraries carry UMIs added by 5'RACE template switching.

The specimen comprised CD4+ T cells sorted from PBMCs, sampled about 13 days after vaccination. These receptors were collected from a man in his fifties who received an inactivated influenza vaccine.

This clonotype has a handful of counts. CDR3 sequence reads: CASSFPGQHTEAFF. CDR3 nucleotide sequence: TGTGCCAGCAGTTTCCCGGGACAGCACACTGAAGCTTTCTTT. The chain joins TRBV12-3 or TRBV12-4 to TRBJ1-1; TRBD1 agrees at 7 bases. There are 14 residues in the CDR3. The V and J ends lost 3 bases and 3 bases, in that order; junction bases with no gene match: 4.

This clonotype was counted a few times. The chain combines TRBV7-2 with TRBJ2-5; the D gene is possibly TRBD2 (7 bases). Germline V gene data show CDR1 as SGHTA and CDR2 as FQGNSA. Trimming left V 1 base short and J 2 bases short, with 14 bases between. The CDR3 runs 16 residues. CDR3 coding DNA: TGTGCCAGCAGCTTAGTAACGGGGGGCCTGCAAGAGACCCAGTACTTC. Encoded protein: CASSLVTGGLQETQYF.

This sequence joins TRBV9 and TRBJ2-1; weak D call: TRBD2 (5 bases). CDR3 length equals 15 residues. V lost 3 bases, J lost 3 bases, and 13 bases lay in between. Germline assignment: CDR1 SGDLS and CDR2 YYNGEE. CDR3 nucleotides: TGTGCCAGCAGCGCCGCGGACTTTTACTACAATGAGCAGTTCTTC. This codes for CASSAADFYYNEQFF.

V usage is TRBV5-1 and J usage is TRBJ2-3; D may be TRBD1 (5 bases). This CDR3 region has 15 residues. Germline CDR1 and CDR2: SGHRS and YFSETQ. Deletions cut 0 bases from V and 4 bases from J, with 12 bases between. This chain's CDR3 is CASSLDRPRSDTQYF. The CDR3 coding sequence is TGCGCCAGCAGCTTGGACAGGCCGAGGTCAGATACGCAGTATTTT. The whole variable domain, filled in from reference TRBV5-1 and TRBJ2-3, reads KAGVTQTPRYLIKTRGQQVTLSCSPISGHRSVSWYQQTPGQGLQFLFEYFSETQRNKGNFPGRFSGRQFSNSRSEMNVSTLELGDSALYLCASSLDRPRSDTQYFGPGTRLTVL.

The chain recombines TRBV7-6 with TRBJ2-3; 7 nucleotides match TRBD2. This CDR3 region has 15 residues. CDR1 and CDR2 (germline): SGHVS, FNYEAQ. Trimming took 4 bases from V and 7 from J; bases not matched to a gene: 11. CDR3 sequence reads: CASSSLGGWSNTQYF. The CDR3 region has the DNA TGTGCCAGCAGCTCCCTCGGGGGGTGGTCGAATACGCAGTATTTT.

The chain carries TRBV7-2 and TRBJ2-7, with 8 bases identical to TRBD2. CDR1 SGHTA and CDR2 FQGNSA come from the germline V gene. V dropped 5 bases and J dropped 3; count of bases not matched to a gene: 6. The CDR3 runs 14 residues. The CDR3 bases are TGTGCCAGCAGCGACCGGGAGGGATACTACGAGCAGTACTTC. Protein sequence: CASSDREGYYEQYF. The variable domain in full, with the rest retrieved from reference TRBV7-2 and TRBJ2-7, is GAGVSQSPSNKVTEKGKDVELRCDPISGHTALYWYRQSLGQGLEFLIYFQGNSAPDKSGLPSDRFSAERTGGSVSTLTIQRTQQEDSAVYLCASSDREGYYEQYFGPGTRLTVT.

V usage is TRBV28 and J usage is TRBJ1-5; D possibly corresponds to TRBD1 (5 bases). V lost 6 bases to trimming and J lost 6 bases, with 21 bases between them. The germline CDR1 and CDR2 sequences are MDHEN and SYDVKM. The CDR3 is 16 residues long. CDR3 DNA sequence: TGTGCCAGCAGCCCCACAGGCCGGGCCTCCGGTCAGCCCCAGCATTTT. It yields the protein CASSPTGRASGQPQHF.

The J gene is TRBJ1-5, the V gene TRBV28, with 7 bases fitting TRBD1. CDR1 and CDR2 (germline): MDHEN, SYDVKM. The CDR3 sequence is 16 residues long. V lost 7 bases to trimming and J lost 0 bases; unmatched junction nucleotides: 9. The CDR3: CASTPPGTVSNQPQHF. The CDR3 coding sequence is TGTGCCAGCACCCCCCCCGGGACAGTTAGCAATCAGCCCCAGCATTTT.